Listed below are T cell receptor beta chains from one sample, sequenced in a study of cytomegalovirus exposure and HLA in healthy donors. The table came from immunoSEQ multiplex PCR; TCRdb's copy has only in-frame clones and leaves some out. Of over 110,000 clones detected, roughly two thirds appear once; the ten largest clones hold roughly 1.3%. Sequencing was carried out using PBMCs. These receptors all come from a middle-aged woman in good health and CMV-seronegative. Each CDR3 is given with its conserved first and last residue. The order of the fields is clone size, V gene, D gene, CDR3 length, J gene, CDR3 DNA, CDR3 protein. D genes are given only for firm matches. Size is stated for part of the rows, as once, few or many counts, or as a class when the clone is expanded.

>few|TRBV6-1|NA|14|TRBJ1-2
TGTGCCAGCAGTGAAGGAAACATCAACTATGGCTACACCTTC
CASSEGNINYGYTF
>NA|TRBV2|TRBD2|14|TRBJ2-1
TGTGCCAGCAAACTTGCTAGCGGGGGTAGTGAGCAGTTCTTC
CASKLASGGSEQFF
>NA|TRBV25-1|TRBD2|15|TRBJ2-5
TGTGCCAGCAGCTACGGACTAGCGGTTGGAGAGACCCAGTACTTC
CASSYGLAVGETQYF
>NA|TRBV9|NA|15|TRBJ1-1
TGTGCCAGCAGCCCCCCCCCGACATCGAACACTGAAGCTTTCTTT
CASSPPPTSNTEAFF
>NA|TRBV9|NA|13|TRBJ2-1
TGTGCCAGCAGCGTAGGGGAGTTGCATGAGCAGTTCTTC
CASSVGELHEQFF
>NA|TRBV5-8|NA|16|TRBJ2-2
TGTGCCAGCAGCTTGTCGGCAGGGTGGAACACCGGGGAGCTGTTTTTT
CASSLSAGWNTGELFF
>NA|TRBV10-3|TRBD1|17|TRBJ1-4
TGTGCCATCAGCCCTGAGCCCCCACAGGGGTTGAGGGAAAAACTGTTTTTT
CAISPEPPQGLREKLFF
>NA|TRBV4-1|NA|15|TRBJ2-5
TGCGCCAGCAGCCAAGTAAGGGAGGCCTCCGAGACCCAGTACTTC
CASSQVREASETQYF
>few|TRBV2|TRBD1|17|TRBJ1-1
TGTGCCAGCAGTGAAGTAGGGGGCGGGTCTTGGAACACTGAAGCTTTCTTT
CASSEVGGGSWNTEAFF
>NA|TRBV19|NA|15|TRBJ1-5
TGTGCCAGTAGTATCAGCAGGGCCCTCGGGCAGCCCCAGCATTTT
CASSISRALGQPQHF
>NA|TRBV7-6|TRBD1|15|TRBJ2-1
TGTGCCAGCAGCTTTGGCACAGGGGACTACAATGAGCAGTTCTTC
CASSFGTGDYNEQFF
>many|TRBV5-1|NA|15|TRBJ2-7
TGCGCCAGCAGCTTGGCAGGGGGGCTTTTCTACGAGCAGTACTTC
CASSLAGGLFYEQYF
>NA|TRBV5-5|NA|13|TRBJ1-5
TGTGCCAGCAGTCCACAGGGAAATCAGCCCCAGCATTTT
CASSPQGNQPQHF
>NA|TRBV7-6|TRBD2|16|TRBJ2-3
TGTGCCAGCAGCTTGGGACTAGCGGGGTTCACAGATACGCAGTATTTT
CASSLGLAGFTDTQYF
>NA|TRBV29-1|TRBD2|14|TRBJ2-1
TGCAGCGTTGAGGGGACTAGCGGTACCAATGAGCAGTTCTTC
CSVEGTSGTNEQFF
>once|TRBV6-5|NA|14|TRBJ1-2
TGTGCCAGCAGACTAAACAGGGATAGCTATGGCTACACCTTC
CASRLNRDSYGYTF
>few|TRBV5-1|TRBD1|15|TRBJ1-1
TGCGCCAGCAGCACCGGGACAGGGCCGAACACTGAAGCTTTCTTT
CASSTGTGPNTEAFF
>NA|TRBV13|NA|13|TRBJ1-1
TGTGCCAGCAGCTTACGCCCGGGGGGGGAAGCTTTCTTT
CASSLRPGGEAFF
>NA|TRBV4-1|NA|15|TRBJ1-5
TGCGCCAGCAGCCAAGATATAACAGGGTGGCAGCCCCAGCATTTT
CASSQDITGWQPQHF